Presented here are 13 T cell receptor beta chains from one specimen sequenced in a study of circulating and synovial CD4+ cells in juvenile arthritis. Using immunoSEQ multiplex PCR, the repertoire was profiled, and TCRdb retains in-frame clones only, with some absent. The profile covers tens of thousands of clones, with approximately 94% appearing a single time and around 0.7% taken by the ten largest. Source material: CD4+ T cells from blood. The receptors originated from a human donor with juvenile idiopathic arthritis.

The chain links TRBV2 to TRBJ2-5; tentatively, D is TRBD1 (6 bases). The germline gives CDR1 SNHLY, CDR2 FYNNEI. The CDR3 sequence is 15 residues long. Trimming took 5 bases from V and 5 from J, leaving 18 bases between them. The CDR3 protein is CASSSTGHERETQYF. In DNA form, the CDR3 reads TGTGCCAGCAGTTCGACAGGACATGAACGGGAGACCCAGTACTTC.

The chain recombines TRBV7-6 with TRBJ1-5; tentative D call: TRBD1 (6 bases). Germline V gene lookup returns CDR1 SGHVS and CDR2 FNYEAQ. The CDR3 spans 15 residues. V was pared by 1 base and J by 3 bases, with 10 bases between. The CDR3 DNA is TGTGCCAGCAGCTTAGGTACAGGGATCAATCAGCCCCAGCATTTT. Translating it yields CASSLGTGINQPQHF.

The chain has TRBV29-1 and TRBJ2-7, with a weak D call TRBD2 (7 bases). With 4 bases removed from V and 6 bases from J, the gap between germline ends came to 19 bases. This CDR3 is built from 14 residues. Germline V gene sequence: CDR1 SQVTM, CDR2 ANQGSEA. DNA for the CDR3: TGCAGCGTTGCGGACGGGGGGCCCCGGGGCGAGCAGTACTTC. It encodes CSVADGGPRGEQYF.

The rearrangement links TRBV7-2 to TRBJ2-3; TRBD2 matches 10 bases. There are 15 residues in the CDR3. V lost 5 bases to trimming and J lost 10 bases; unmatched junction nucleotides: 12. From germline, CDR1 is SGHTA and CDR2 FQGNSA. The CDR3 DNA reads as TGTGCCAGCAGCGTTAGCGGGGGGCCCAGGGTCTCGCAGTATTTT. Amino acid sequence: CASSVSGGPRVSQYF.

CDR3 DNA sequence: TGTGCCAGCGTTAGCGGGGGGGGAGGCCAAGAGACCCAGTACTTC. Translation gives CASVSGGGGQETQYF. The chain combines TRBV6-1 with TRBJ2-5; the match to TRBD2 covers 11 bases. The CDR3 loop spans 15 amino acids. Looked up from germline, CDR1 is MNHNS and CDR2 is SASEGT. V gave up 8 bases and J gave up 1 base; unmatched junction bases: 6.

The chain links TRBV19 to TRBJ1-5, with D maybe TRBD1 (6 bases). Germline CDR1 and CDR2: LNHDA and SQIVND (reference sequence). V lost 6 bases, J lost 3 bases, and 15 bases lay in between. The CDR3 contains 15 residues. The CDR3 is CASSLRGDNNQPQHF. The DNA for the CDR3 is TGTGCCAGTAGCCTTAGAGGGGACAACAATCAGCCCCAGCATTTT.

The V gene is TRBV30, the J gene TRBJ2-5, with TRBD2 matching 9 bases. This CDR3 region has 16 residues. V was clipped by 5 bases and J by 4 bases; unmatched bases: 14. Germline CDR1 GTSNPN, CDR2 SVGIG (reference sequence). The chain's CDR3 is CAWYKAGGPRRETQYF. CDR3 nucleotide sequence: TGTGCCTGGTACAAAGCGGGGGGACCTCGCCGAGAGACCCAGTACTTC.

This clone was seen once. The rearrangement links TRBV5-1 to TRBJ2-7, with 9 bases lining up with TRBD2. Germline loops: CDR1 SGHRS, CDR2 YFSETQ. This CDR3 comprises 17 residues. The ends lost 0 bases at V and 1 base at J; junction bases unmatched: 8. The CDR3 DNA follows: TGCGCCAGCAGCTTGGAGAAGCGGGGGGCTATATCCTACGAGCAGTACTTC. It codes for CASSLEKRGAISYEQYF.

The chain recombines TRBV29-1 with TRBJ1-2; 10 bases are shared with TRBD1. The CDR3 contains 13 residues. Trimming removed 2 bases from V and 7 bases from J; junction bases left unmatched: 4. Germline CDR1 and CDR2: SQVTM and ANQGSEA. As DNA, the CDR3 is TGCAGCGTTGAAAGACAGGGGGCATCTGGCTACACCTTC. It is translated as CSVERQGASGYTF. Combining the CDR3 with reference TRBV29-1 and TRBJ1-2 gives the whole variable domain SAVISQKPSRDICQRGTSLTIQCQVDSQVTMMFWYRQQPGQSLTLIATANQGSEATYESGFVIDKFPISRPNLTFSTLTVSNMSPEDSSIYLCSVERQGASGYTFGSGTRLTVV.

This clone was found once. This sequence joins TRBV7-6 and TRBJ1-2; D remains unclear. CDR1 SGHVS and CDR2 FNYEAQ come from the germline V gene. This CDR3 contains 13 residues. Trimming left V 5 bases short and J 8 bases short, with 15 bases between. The CDR3 protein is CASSPTTGLGYTF. The CDR3 DNA follows: TGTGCCAGCAGCCCCACGACGGGGTTGGGCTACACCTTC. Full variable domain (remainder filled in from reference TRBV7-6 and TRBJ1-2): GAGVSQSPRYKVTKRGQDVALRCDPISGHVSLYWYRQALGQGPEFLTYFNYEAQQDKSGLPNDRFSAERPEGSISTLTIQRTEQRDSAMYRCASSPTTGLGYTFGSGTRLTVV.

This sequence joins TRBV7-9 and TRBJ2-7; D may be TRBD1 (6 bases). This CDR3 has 15 residues. Germline V gene sequence: CDR1 SEHNR, CDR2 FQNEAQ (reference sequence). Between the trimmed V and J ends, which lost 0 bases and 10 bases, there was a span of 19 bases. CDR3: CASSLAPGTTASQYF. The CDR3 DNA follows: TGTGCCAGCAGCTTAGCCCCGGGGACAACCGCGTCACAGTACTTC.

The chain has TRBV6-1 and TRBJ1-5; 9 bases are a match to TRBD1. The ends lost 6 bases at V and 7 bases at J; junction bases unmatched: 7. The CDR3 extends over 14 amino acids. The germline V gene has CDR1 MNHNS and CDR2 SASEGT. The CDR3 region has the DNA TGTGCCAGCAGCGAAACAGGGGGCAGCCAGCCCCAGCATTTT. This codes for CASSETGGSQPQHF.

This chain links TRBV5-1 with TRBJ2-1; no clear D gene. V dropped 0 bases and J dropped 5 bases, with 9 bases sitting between them. Germline lookup yields CDR1 SGHRS and CDR2 YFSETQ. The CDR3 consists of 14 residues. For the CDR3, the DNA is TGCGCCAGCAGCTTGGGGCCTCCCGACAATGAGCAGTTCTTC. Translating it yields CASSLGPPDNEQFF.